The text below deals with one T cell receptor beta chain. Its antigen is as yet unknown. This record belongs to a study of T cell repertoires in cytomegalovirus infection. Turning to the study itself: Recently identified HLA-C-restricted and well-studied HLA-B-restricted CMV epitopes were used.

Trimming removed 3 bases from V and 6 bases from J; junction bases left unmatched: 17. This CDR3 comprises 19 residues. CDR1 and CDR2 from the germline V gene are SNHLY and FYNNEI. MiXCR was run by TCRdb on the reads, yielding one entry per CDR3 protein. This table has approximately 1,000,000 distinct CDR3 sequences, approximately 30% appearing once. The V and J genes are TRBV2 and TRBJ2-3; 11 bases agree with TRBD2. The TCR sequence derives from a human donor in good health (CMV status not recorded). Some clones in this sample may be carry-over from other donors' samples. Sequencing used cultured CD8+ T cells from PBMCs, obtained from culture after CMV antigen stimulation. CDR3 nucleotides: TGTGCCAGCAGTGAGCTTATCACTAGCGGGAGTCACCCTGGGGATACGCAGTATTTT. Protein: CASSELITSGSHPGDTQYF.